The 4 T cell receptor beta chains below were found in one sample sequenced in a study of blood T cell repertoires in COVID-19. Method: immunoSEQ multiplex PCR; TCRdb's copy keeps in-frame clones and lacks some. The sample lists about 200,000 clones; approximately 80% were seen once. Sequenced sample: peripheral blood. These receptors came from a human donor in a cohort sampled during active COVID-19.

This clone appeared once. The genes are TRBV11-3 and TRBJ2-3; D gene unclear. This CDR3 is 13 amino acids long. Trimming removed 3 bases at V and 4 bases at J, with 8 bases between. Germline assignment: CDR1 SGHNT and CDR2 YENEEA. This CDR3 reads CASSFRSPDTQYF. In DNA form, the CDR3 reads TGTGCCAGCAGCTTCCGTTCCCCAGATACGCAGTATTTT.

The V and J genes are TRBV28 and TRBJ2-7; TRBD1 aligns across 10 bases. CDR1 is MDHEN and CDR2 is SYDVKM in the germline V gene. The CDR3 runs to 16 residues. With 3 bases clipped from V and 5 bases from J, the junction kept 10 bases outside the gene matches. CDR3 in DNA: TGTGCCAGCAGTTTTAATATGGTGACAGGGGGCAACGAGCAGTACTTC. Encoded protein: CASSFNMVTGGNEQYF.

The chain combines TRBV27 with TRBJ1-5, with 7 bases fitting TRBD1. The CDR3 extends over 14 amino acids. J gave up 7 bases and V 4 bases, and 7 bases lay outside the gene matches. The V gene's germline CDR1 is MNHEY and CDR2 SMNVEV (reference sequence). Here the CDR3 reads CASSSTGYSQPQHF. Here the CDR3 DNA reads TGTGCCAGCAGTTCGACAGGGTATAGCCAGCCCCAGCATTTT.

The genes are TRBV6-5 and TRBJ2-7; possibly TRBD1 for D (5 bases). Germline loops: CDR1 MNHEY, CDR2 SVGAGI. This CDR3 contains 12 residues. V was trimmed by 6 bases and J by 5 bases, leaving 11 bases between them. CDR3 protein: CASRQVANEQYF. The CDR3 bases are TGTGCCAGCAGACAGGTTGCTAACGAGCAGTACTTC.